This T cell receptor (beta chain) is drawn from a study of untreated major depressive disorder. Study-wide points: TRBV25-01 and TRBV02-01 usage differences were not statistically significant.

Controls scored 5 or less on a depressive symptom inventory and never had mood disorders. In regard to this clone: Its antigen remains unknown.

The CDR3 covers 14 residues. CDR1 is MNHEY and CDR2 is SVGAGI in the germline V gene. J was trimmed by 7 bases and V by 5 bases; bases with no gene match: 8. Assay used: immunoSEQ multiplex PCR; TCRdb lists only in-frame clones, some missing. In the table there are tens of thousands of clones, roughly 86% of which are singletons. This receptor was taken from a woman aged 25 to 39 in good health. The chain has TRBV6-5 and TRBJ1-5; 7 positions agree with TRBD1. The sequenced material came from CD4+ T cells from PBMCs. CDR3 nucleotide sequence: TGTGCCAGCAGTCAACAGGGGCTGGGACAGCCCCAGCATTTT. The encoded protein is CASSQQGLGQPQHF.